A selection of T cell receptor beta chains follows, all from one sample in a study of T cells in tuberculosis. Here immunoSEQ multiplex PCR was the method, and the copy in TCRdb shows in-frame clones only, minus some. The sample consists of 85,000 to 90,000 clones, under 95% of them appearing once. Sequenced: CD1b-GMM tetramer-negative cells sorted from PBMCs. These receptors were obtained from an adult woman with latent tuberculosis. Both conserved end residues are part of each CDR3. Fields, in order: D gene, V gene, clone size, J gene, CDR3 length, CDR3 DNA, CDR3 protein. D genes are given only for firm matches. Clone sizes are given selectively: once, few, many, or a class where the clone is expanded.

>TRBD2|TRBV10-1|-|TRBJ2-1|16
TGCGCCAGCAGTGGGGGACTAGCGGGGGGAGTAGATGAGCAGTTCTTC
CASSGGLAGGVDEQFF
>-|TRBV6-5|-|TRBJ1-6|16
TGTGCCAGCAGTTACAGGCAGGTGGGGGGGAATTCACCCCTCCACTTT
CASSYRQVGGNSPLHF
>-|TRBV11-2|-|TRBJ2-2|12
TGTGCCAGCAGCCCAGGGGTCGGGGAGCTGTTTTTT
CASSPGVGELFF
>TRBD2|TRBV5-1|-|TRBJ2-5|16
TGCGCCAGCGCTGATACCCTTAGCGGGGGGGAAGAGACCCAGTACTTC
CASADTLSGGEETQYF
>-|TRBV6-1|-|TRBJ1-5|14
TGTGCCAGCAGTGACAGAATCGGCAATCAGCCCCAGCATTTT
CASSDRIGNQPQHF
>TRBD1|TRBV7-9|-|TRBJ1-4|16
TGTGCCAGCAGCCCACAGGGGACCGCAACTAATGAAAAACTGTTTTTT
CASSPQGTATNEKLFF
>TRBD2|TRBV7-2|-|TRBJ2-1|15
TGTGCCAGCAGCCCCCCCCTAGCGGGGGCCAATGAGCAGTTCTTC
CASSPPLAGANEQFF
>TRBD1|TRBV25-1|-|TRBJ1-3|12
TGTGCCAGCAGTGAACAGGGGGCAACCATATATTTT
CASSEQGATIYF
>-|TRBV5-1|-|TRBJ1-6|14
TGCGCCAGCAGGCCCGGGGATGTGAGTTCACCCCTCCACTTT
CASRPGDVSSPLHF
>TRBD1|TRBV2|-|TRBJ1-5|15
TGTGCCAGCAGCGCCGGGACAGCTAGCAATCAGCCCCAGCATTTT
CASSAGTASNQPQHF
>TRBD1|TRBV5-4|few|TRBJ1-4|15
TGTGCCAGCAGCTCCCAGGGGGCAGGAAATGAAAAACTGTTTTTT
CASSSQGAGNEKLFF
>-|TRBV2|-|TRBJ2-5|12
TGTGCCAGCAGTCGTAGGGGGGAGACCCAGTACTTC
CASSRRGETQYF
>-|TRBV9|-|TRBJ1-6|15
TGTGCCAGCAGCGTCGATGGTCAGACAAACAGACCCCTCCACTTT
CASSVDGQTNRPLHF
>TRBD2|TRBV7-2|-|TRBJ2-2|17
TGTGCCAGCAGCTTAGCTAGCGGGGGGACGAACACCGGGGAGCTGTTTTTT
CASSLASGGTNTGELFF
>-|TRBV21-1|-|TRBJ1-5|17
TGTGCCAGCAGCAAAGCGCTAGGACAGGCCCTCAATCAGCCCCAGCATTTT
CASSKALGQALNQPQHF
>TRBD1|TRBV2|-|TRBJ1-5|18
TGTGCCAGCAGTGAGATACGGGGAAGGGACAGGGTTCGTCAGCCCCAGCATTTT
CASSEIRGRDRVRQPQHF
>TRBD1|TRBV30|-|TRBJ1-4|14
TGTGCCTGGAGGGGAGGACAGGGGGCGGAAAAACTGTTTTTT
CAWRGGQGAEKLFF
>-|TRBV2|-|TRBJ1-2|13
TGTGCCAGCAGCGACAGTTTAAGAATAGGCTACACCTTC
CASSDSLRIGYTF
>-|TRBV19|-|TRBJ2-7|14
TGTGCCAGTAGTCGAAACAGGGTATTCTACGAGCAGTACTTC
CASSRNRVFYEQYF
>-|TRBV4-3|-|TRBJ1-1|14
TGCGCCAGCAGCCAAGGAGCGGGGAGGACTGAAGCTTTCTTT
CASSQGAGRTEAFF
>TRBD1|TRBV11-2|-|TRBJ1-6|15
TGTGCCAGCAGCCTCCGGGACAGTAGAAATTCACCCCTCCACTTT
CASSLRDSRNSPLHF
>-|TRBV4-1|-|TRBJ1-5|15
TGCGCCAGCAGCGGGACTAGGGGGGGCACTCAGCCCCAGCATTTT
CASSGTRGGTQPQHF
>-|TRBV13|few|TRBJ1-3|17
TGTGCCAGCAGCTTAAGGGGGGGAAGGGACTCTGGAAACACCATATATTTT
CASSLRGGRDSGNTIYF
>TRBD1|TRBV5-1|-|TRBJ2-2|20
TGCGCCAGCAGCCCAGAGGCTGGTTTTGACAGGGGAGCGAACACCGGGGAGCTGTTTTTT
CASSPEAGFDRGANTGELFF
>TRBD1|TRBV2|-|TRBJ1-1|16
TGTGCCAGCAGTGGAAACAGGGGGCACATGAACACTGAAGCTTTCTTT
CASSGNRGHMNTEAFF
>-|TRBV6-5|few|TRBJ2-1|15
TGTGCCAGCAGTTACTCTTGGGACTCCAACAATGAGCAGTTCTTC
CASSYSWDSNNEQFF
>-|TRBV19|-|TRBJ2-2|17
TGTGCCAGTAGTATGCGTCGACAGACGGCCTCTACCGGGGAGCTGTTTTTT
CASSMRRQTASTGELFF
>-|TRBV27|-|TRBJ1-5|15
TGTGCCAGCAGTTTAGGTCGAAGGTCGGGTCAGCCCCAGCATTTT
CASSLGRRSGQPQHF
>-|TRBV7-2|-|TRBJ2-7|13
TGTGCCAGCAGCTTAACCGGGGCCTACGAGCAGTACTTC
CASSLTGAYEQYF
>-|TRBV28|-|TRBJ2-5|14
TGTGCCAGCAGTTCGGAGACGGGACAAGAGACCCAGTACTTC
CASSSETGQETQYF
>-|TRBV9|-|TRBJ1-6|12
TGTGCCAGCAGCGTAATAGGAGGGCCCCTCCACTTT
CASSVIGGPLHF
>TRBD1|TRBV18|-|TRBJ2-7|15
TGTGCCAGCTCACCAAGGGACAGGGTTGCCTACGAGCAGTACTTC
CASSPRDRVAYEQYF
>-|TRBV6-6|once|TRBJ2-1|11
TGTGCCAGCAGTGAGAGAAATGAGCAGTTCTTC
CASSERNEQFF
>-|TRBV19|few|TRBJ2-2|13
TGTGCCAGTAGTATCCAGGTGGCCGGGGAGCTGTTTTTT
CASSIQVAGELFF
>TRBD1|TRBV2|-|TRBJ1-2|14
TGTGCCAGCAGAGCCCTGGACAGGCTCTATGGCTACACCTTC
CASRALDRLYGYTF
>-|TRBV19|-|TRBJ1-5|17
TGTGCCAGTAGTATAGCGGCCAGGATGATGACGGATCAGCCCCAGCATTTT
CASSIAARMMTDQPQHF
>-|TRBV2|-|TRBJ1-2|14
TGTGCCAGCAGTGAAGCCACCCGGAGGGTCGGCTACACCTTC
CASSEATRRVGYTF
>TRBD2|TRBV5-1|-|TRBJ2-1|17
TGCGCCAGCAGCTCCCGGACTAGCGGGGGGGCGAACAATGAGCAGTTCTTC
CASSSRTSGGANNEQFF
>-|TRBV5-3|-|TRBJ1-2|13
TGTGCCAGAAGCTTGACCCCAGATAATGGCTACACCTTC
CARSLTPDNGYTF
>-|TRBV30|-|TRBJ1-6|14
TGTGCCTGGAGGCAGGGCGGGGTCAATTCACCCCTCCACTTT
CAWRQGGVNSPLHF
>TRBD1|TRBV7-8|-|TRBJ2-7|13
TGTGCCAGCAGCCCGGGACAGGGCTACGAGCAGTACTTC
CASSPGQGYEQYF
>TRBD2|TRBV5-1|once|TRBJ2-2|15
TGCGCCAGCAGCTTGGTAGCGGGGAGATCCGGGGAGCTGTTTTTT
CASSLVAGRSGELFF
>TRBD1|TRBV7-6|-|TRBJ2-5|15
TGTGCCAGCAGCCCCCGGGACAGGGGGATTGTGACCCAGTACTTC
CASSPRDRGIVTQYF
>-|TRBV7-8|-|TRBJ1-5|14
TGTGCCAGCAGGGCGGGGCACCCAAATCAGCCCCAGCATTTT
CASRAGHPNQPQHF
>-|TRBV6-5|-|TRBJ2-3|15
TGTGCCAGCAGTTACTCGGGGACTAGCACAGATACGCAGTATTTT
CASSYSGTSTDTQYF
>-|TRBV6-1|-|TRBJ2-3|13
TGTGCCAGCAGTGACACTCGGGAGGATACGCAGTATTTT
CASSDTREDTQYF
>-|TRBV28|-|TRBJ2-2|16
TGTGCCACCCGTCCCAGAGGGCTGGGTGGCACCGGGGAGCTGTTTTTT
CATRPRGLGGTGELFF
>-|TRBV4-2|-|TRBJ1-3|16
TGTGCCAGCAGCCAAGAAGGGGGGGGAGCTGGAAACACCATATATTTT
CASSQEGGGAGNTIYF
>-|TRBV4-2|-|TRBJ1-2|17
TGTGCCAGCAGCCAAGAGTCGGGCAGGGGAGCTCTGAGTGGCTACACCTTC
CASSQESGRGALSGYTF
>TRBD2|TRBV7-2|-|TRBJ2-5|17
TGTGCCAGCAGCCGCAGAGGGACTAGCGGGGGGCGGGAGACCCAGTACTTC
CASSRRGTSGGRETQYF
>-|TRBV7-2|-|TRBJ2-1|15
TGTGCCAGCAGCTTAGAGCGCAGGGGGGTCAATGAGCAGTTCTTC
CASSLERRGVNEQFF
>TRBD1|TRBV28|-|TRBJ1-3|16
TGTGCCAGCAGTTTTAGGGGGCGATCCTCTGGAAACACCATATATTTT
CASSFRGRSSGNTIYF
>-|TRBV29-1|-|TRBJ2-6|15
TGCAGCGTTCAGGGGCCCGGCTCTGGGGCCAACGTCCTGACTTTC
CSVQGPGSGANVLTF
>-|TRBV7-2|-|TRBJ2-7|11
TGTGCCAGCAGCCCTTCCTACGAGCAGTACTTC
CASSPSYEQYF
>TRBD1|TRBV6-5|-|TRBJ1-5|15
TGTGCCAGCAGCCTTGCCCAGGGGGCCGGTCAGCCCCAGCATTTT
CASSLAQGAGQPQHF
>-|TRBV6-6|few|TRBJ1-6|15
TGTGCCAGCAGTTACCAGGGGCAGCAGAATTCACCCCTCCACTTT
CASSYQGQQNSPLHF
>TRBD2|TRBV5-1|-|TRBJ2-1|18
TGCGCCAGCAGCTTCCGGACTAGCGGGGGGACCCAGGGCAATGAGCAGTTCTTC
CASSFRTSGGTQGNEQFF